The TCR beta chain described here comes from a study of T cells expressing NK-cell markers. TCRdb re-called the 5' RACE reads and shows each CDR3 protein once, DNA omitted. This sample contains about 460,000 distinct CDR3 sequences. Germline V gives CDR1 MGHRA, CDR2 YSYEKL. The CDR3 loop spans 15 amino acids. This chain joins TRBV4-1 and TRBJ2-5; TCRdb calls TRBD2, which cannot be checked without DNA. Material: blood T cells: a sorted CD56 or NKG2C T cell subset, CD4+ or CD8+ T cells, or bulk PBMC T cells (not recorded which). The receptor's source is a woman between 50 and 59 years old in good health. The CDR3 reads CASSPEAGGEETQYF.